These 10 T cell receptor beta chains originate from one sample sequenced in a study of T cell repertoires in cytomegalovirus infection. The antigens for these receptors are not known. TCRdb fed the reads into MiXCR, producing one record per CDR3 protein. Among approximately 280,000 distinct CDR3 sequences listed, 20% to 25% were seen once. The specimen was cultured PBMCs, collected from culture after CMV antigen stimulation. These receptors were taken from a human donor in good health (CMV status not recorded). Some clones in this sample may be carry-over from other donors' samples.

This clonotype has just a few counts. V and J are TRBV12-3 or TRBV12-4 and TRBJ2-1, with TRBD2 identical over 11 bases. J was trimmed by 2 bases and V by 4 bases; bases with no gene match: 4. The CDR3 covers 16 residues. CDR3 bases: TGTGCCAGCAGTTCCATGGGACTAGCGGCCTACAATGAGCAGTTCTTC. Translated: CASSSMGLAAYNEQFF.

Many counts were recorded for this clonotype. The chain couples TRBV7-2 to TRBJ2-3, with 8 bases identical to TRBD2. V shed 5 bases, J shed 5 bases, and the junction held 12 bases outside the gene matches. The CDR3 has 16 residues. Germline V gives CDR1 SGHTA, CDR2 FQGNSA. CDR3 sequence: CASSPPRLASRDTQYF. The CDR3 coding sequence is TGTGCCAGCAGCCCCCCCAGACTAGCGTCGAGAGATACGCAGTATTTT.

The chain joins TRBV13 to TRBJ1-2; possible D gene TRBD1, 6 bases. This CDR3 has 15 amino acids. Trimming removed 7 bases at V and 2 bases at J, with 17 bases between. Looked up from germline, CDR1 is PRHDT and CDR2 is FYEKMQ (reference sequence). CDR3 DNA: TGTGCCAGCACCCAATGGGGGGGGCAGAACTATGGCTACACCTTC. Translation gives CASTQWGGQNYGYTF.

In DNA, the CDR3 is TGTGCCATCAGTTCCAGTACGGGACAGGGGAAAGAGACCCAGTACTTC. It yields the protein CAISSSTGQGKETQYF. The chain employs TRBV10-3 and TRBJ2-5, with 10 bases matching TRBD1. The J segment lost 3 bases and the V segment lost 5 bases, leaving 9 bases of the junction unmatched. The CDR3 runs to 16 residues. Germline CDR1 ENHRY, CDR2 SYGVKD.

For the CDR3, the DNA is TGTGCCAGCAGCTTAGACCTAAATATGAAAGAGACCCAGTACTTC. It translates to CASSLDLNMKETQYF. The V gene is TRBV7-2, the J gene TRBJ2-5; the D is unclear. V lost 1 base to trimming and J lost 3 bases, with 12 bases between them. Germline V gene lookup returns CDR1 SGHTA and CDR2 FQGNSA. CDR3 length: 15 amino acids. The full variable domain, in which reference TRBV7-2 and TRBJ2-5 provide the parts outside the CDR3, is GAGVSQSPSNKVTEKGKDVELRCDPISGHTALYWYRQSLGQGLEFLIYFQGNSAPDKSGLPSDRFSAERTGGSVSTLTIQRTQQEDSAVYLCASSLDLNMKETQYFGPGTRLLVL.

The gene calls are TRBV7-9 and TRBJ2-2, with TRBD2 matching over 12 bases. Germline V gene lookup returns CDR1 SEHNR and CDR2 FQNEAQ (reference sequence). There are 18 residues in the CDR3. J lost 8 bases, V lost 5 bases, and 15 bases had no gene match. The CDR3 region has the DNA TGTGCCAGCAGCACCCCTAGCGGGAGGGCCGCCCTTGAGGGGGAGCTGTTTTTT. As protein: CASSTPSGRAALEGELFF.

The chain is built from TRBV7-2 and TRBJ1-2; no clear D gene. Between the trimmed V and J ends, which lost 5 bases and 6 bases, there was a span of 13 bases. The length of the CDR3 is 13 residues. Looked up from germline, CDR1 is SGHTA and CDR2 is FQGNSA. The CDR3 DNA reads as TGTGCCAGCAGCCCTACCGAGATTCATGGCTACACCTTC. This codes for CASSPTEIHGYTF.

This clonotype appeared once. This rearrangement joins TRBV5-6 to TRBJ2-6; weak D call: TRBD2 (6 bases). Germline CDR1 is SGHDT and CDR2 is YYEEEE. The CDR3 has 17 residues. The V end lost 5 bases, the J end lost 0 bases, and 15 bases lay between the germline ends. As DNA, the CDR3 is TGTGCCAGCAGATACGGGACTCCCCGCTCTGGGGCCAACGTCCTGACTTTC. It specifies CASRYGTPRSGANVLTF.

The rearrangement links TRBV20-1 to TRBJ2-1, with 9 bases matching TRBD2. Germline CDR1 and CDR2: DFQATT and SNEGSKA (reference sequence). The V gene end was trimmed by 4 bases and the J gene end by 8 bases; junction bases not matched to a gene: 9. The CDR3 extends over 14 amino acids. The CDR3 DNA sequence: TGCAGTGCTACCTCTAGCGGGGAGATCGATGAGCAGTTCTTC. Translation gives CSATSSGEIDEQFF.

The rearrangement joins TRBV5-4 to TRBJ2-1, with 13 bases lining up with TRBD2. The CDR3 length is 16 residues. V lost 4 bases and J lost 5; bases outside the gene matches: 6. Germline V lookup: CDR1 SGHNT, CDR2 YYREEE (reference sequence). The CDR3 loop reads CASSPAGTSGNNEQFF. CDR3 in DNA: TGTGCCAGCAGCCCCGCCGGGACTAGCGGGAACAATGAGCAGTTCTTC.